The present T cell receptor beta chain was sequenced within a study of blood T cells in healthy people across ages. Overall study findings and caveats: Calculation of diversity from one million T cells yielded estimates considered to be underestimates. CMV status of donors was not determined, possibly confounding expanded clonotype changes.

PCR was performed a second time for roughly 7 to 11 cycles using a sample-barcoded 5' primer and a J-beta primer mix. TCRdb itself ran the 5' RACE reads through MiXCR, one entry per CDR3 protein. The sample has around 1,500,000 distinct CDR3 sequences, 25% to 30% seen once; the top ten hold approximately 7.7%. This clonotype was counted at least ten times. Antigen specificity is unknown. The sequence was obtained from a woman aged 25 to 45 in good health. Material: blood.

CDR3 DNA sequence: TGCAGTGGAACAGGTTGGGAAGAGACCCAGTACTTC. Residues: CSGTGWEETQYF. The chain recombines TRBV20-1 with TRBJ2-5; D perhaps matches TRBD1 (5 bases). CDR3 length: 12 residues. Per the germline V gene, CDR1 is DFQATT and CDR2 is SNEGSKA (reference sequence). With 7 bases removed from V and 3 bases from J, the gap between germline ends came to 12 bases.